These T cell receptor beta chains were read from a single sample in a study of T-cell memory formation after mild COVID-19. MiXCR was run by TCRdb on the 5' RACE reads, yielding one entry per CDR3 protein. In the table there are about 390,000 distinct CDR3 sequences, approximately 15% of which are singletons. The material sequenced was PBMCs or a T cell subset sorted from them (not recorded which). These receptors originate from a young man who had mild COVID-19 (a few samples of this study predate the infection). Cell type and time point are not known. Each CDR3 is given with its conserved first and last residue. A D gene is named only where the DNA matches it firmly. Where a row states a size, it is once, few, many or the class of an expanded clone; other rows omit it.

V: TRBV10-3; D: -; length: 13; J: TRBJ2-7; size: -; DNA: TGTGCCATCAGTGCTGTACAGGGATACGAGCAGTACTTC; CDR3: CAISAVQGYEQYF
V: TRBV28; D: -; length: 14; J: TRBJ1-2; size: -; DNA: TGTGCCAGCATCTCACCCCTCTTTAACTATGGCTACACCTTC; CDR3: CASISPLFNYGYTF
V: TRBV20-1; D: -; length: 13; J: TRBJ2-1; size: few; DNA: TGCAGTGCTAGAGTTCCGGACAGCAATGAGCAGTTCTTC; CDR3: CSARVPDSNEQFF
V: TRBV12-3/TRBV12-4; D: -; length: 12; J: TRBJ2-4; size: -; DNA: TGTGCCAGCAGTTTAGGAGTAAACATTCAGTACTTC; CDR3: CASSLGVNIQYF
V: TRBV12-3/TRBV12-4; D: -; length: 12; J: TRBJ1-2; size: many; DNA: TGTGCCAGCAGTTTAGGACTCCATGGCTACACCTTC; CDR3: CASSLGLHGYTF
V: TRBV7-3; D: TRBD2; length: 18; J: TRBJ2-2; size: few; DNA: TGTGCCAGCAGCCCGCACCTCCTTTCAGCGGGAAACACCGGGGAGCTGTTTTTT; CDR3: CASSPHLLSAGNTGELFF
V: TRBV7-8; D: -; length: 15; J: TRBJ1-1; size: -; DNA: TGTGCCAGCAGCTTATTATCTTGGGCCGCTACTGAAGCTTTCTTT; CDR3: CASSLLSWAATEAFF
V: TRBV4-3; D: TRBD1; length: 15; J: TRBJ1-4; size: few; DNA: TGCGCCAGCAGCCAAGACAGGCAGGGGGTAGGAAAACTGTTTTTT; CDR3: CASSQDRQGVGKLFF
V: TRBV29-1; D: -; length: 14; J: TRBJ2-3; size: many; DNA: TGCAGCGCACGGACACTTTGGAGCACAGATACGCAGTATTTT; CDR3: CSARTLWSTDTQYF
V: TRBV7-7; D: -; length: 13; J: TRBJ2-5; size: -; DNA: TGTGCTAGCAGCCGGTCTGTCGCAGAGACCCAGTACTTC; CDR3: CASSRSVAETQYF
V: TRBV12-3/TRBV12-4; D: -; length: 13; J: TRBJ1-1; size: many; DNA: TGTGCCAGCAGTTTAGGACCGAACACTGAAGCTTTCTTT; CDR3: CASSLGPNTEAFF
V: TRBV19; D: -; length: 11; J: TRBJ1-1; size: few; DNA: TGTGCCAGTAGTATGACGGGTGAAGCTTTCTTT; CDR3: CASSMTGEAFF
V: TRBV27; D: -; length: 14; J: TRBJ2-1; size: -; DNA: TGTGCCAGCAGTTCCACCTCGGCCTACAATGAGCAGTTCTTC; CDR3: CASSSTSAYNEQFF
V: TRBV29-1; D: -; length: 15; J: TRBJ2-2; size: -; DNA: TGCAGCGCCCGAATGGGGCGCGGCGGCACCGGGGAGCTGTTTTTT; CDR3: CSARMGRGGTGELFF
V: TRBV7-2; D: -; length: 14; J: TRBJ1-5; size: -; DNA: TGTGCCAGCAGCTTAGTCTTTTTGGGTCAGCCCCAGCATTTT; CDR3: CASSLVFLGQPQHF
V: TRBV4-2; D: -; length: 13; J: TRBJ2-7; size: many; DNA: TGTGCCAGCAGCCTCCACAGCGCAGGCGAGCAGTACTTC; CDR3: CASSLHSAGEQYF
V: TRBV12-3/TRBV12-4; D: -; length: 15; J: TRBJ2-5; size: -; DNA: TGTGCCAGCAGTTTCGGGAAGAACTTCCAAGAGACCCAGTACTTC; CDR3: CASSFGKNFQETQYF
V: TRBV29-1; D: -; length: 14; J: TRBJ1-2; size: -; DNA: TGCAGCGTATCCTCTCGGTGGGGGGAGCGAGGCTACACCTTC; CDR3: CSVSSRWGERGYTF
V: TRBV4-3; D: -; length: 16; J: TRBJ2-3; size: -; DNA: TGCGCCAGCAGCCAAGATCCCGTTCTAGGGGCAGATACGCAGTATTTT; CDR3: CASSQDPVLGADTQYF
V: TRBV6-5; D: TRBD1; length: 15; J: TRBJ2-6; size: -; DNA: TGTGCCAGCAGTTACAGGGGACAGGGGGGCAACGTCCTGACTTTC; CDR3: CASSYRGQGGNVLTF
V: TRBV5-1; D: -; length: 15; J: TRBJ2-7; size: few; DNA: TGCGCCAGCTCCGGCGGCTCCGGAACCTCCAACGAGCAGTACTTC; CDR3: CASSGGSGTSNEQYF
V: TRBV7-2; D: TRBD1; length: 17; J: TRBJ1-5; size: few; DNA: TGTGCCAGCAGCTTATCACCCGGGACAGGGCATAATCAGCCCCAGCATTTT; CDR3: CASSLSPGTGHNQPQHF
V: TRBV7-9; D: TRBD2; length: 15; J: TRBJ2-1; size: -; DNA: TGTGCCAGCAGCTTCGTCGGACTAGCGCGGAATGAGCAGTTCTTC; CDR3: CASSFVGLARNEQFF
V: TRBV12-3/TRBV12-4; D: -; length: 14; J: TRBJ2-7; size: many; DNA: TGTGCCAGCAGTTTAGAGGAGAATGGCTACGAGCAGTACTTC; CDR3: CASSLEENGYEQYF
V: TRBV7-8; D: TRBD2; length: 12; J: TRBJ2-1; size: -; DNA: TGTGCCAGCAGCTCCCAAGCGGGAGAGCAGTTCTTC; CDR3: CASSSQAGEQFF
V: TRBV12-3/TRBV12-4; D: -; length: 12; J: TRBJ1-6; size: few; DNA: TGTGCCAGCAGTTTGAGGTTGTCACCCCTCCACTTT; CDR3: CASSLRLSPLHF
V: TRBV6-6; D: -; length: 13; J: TRBJ1-2; size: few; DNA: TGTGCCAGCAGTTACGATCTTAACTATGGCTACACCTTC; CDR3: CASSYDLNYGYTF
V: TRBV6-5; D: TRBD2; length: 15; J: TRBJ2-1; size: -; DNA: TGTGCCAGCAGCCGCCGGGGGGTGGCCTACAATGAGCAGTTCTTC; CDR3: CASSRRGVAYNEQFF
V: TRBV24-1; D: -; length: 13; J: TRBJ2-3; size: few; DNA: TGTGCCACCACGGAGGGGGGTGAGGATACGCAGTATTTT; CDR3: CATTEGGEDTQYF
V: TRBV9; D: -; length: 14; J: TRBJ1-1; size: few; DNA: TGTGCCAGCAGCGTAGTCGGGCAAAACACTGAAGCTTTCTTT; CDR3: CASSVVGQNTEAFF
V: TRBV5-1; D: -; length: 13; J: TRBJ2-5; size: few; DNA: TGCGCCAGCAGCCCGACGGAAAGGGAGACCCAGTACTTC; CDR3: CASSPTERETQYF
V: TRBV19; D: TRBD1; length: 14; J: TRBJ1-1; size: few; DNA: TGTGCCAGTATTCGGACAGGGGAGATCACTGAAGCTTTCTTT; CDR3: CASIRTGEITEAFF
V: TRBV5-1; D: -; length: 14; J: TRBJ2-2; size: -; DNA: TGCGCCAGCAGCTTGGCGGACGGGACCGGGGAGCTGTTTTTT; CDR3: CASSLADGTGELFF
V: TRBV4-2; D: TRBD2; length: 16; J: TRBJ2-5; size: few; DNA: TGTGCCAGCAGCCTAAGGACTAGGGTGCAACAAGAGACCCAGTACTTC; CDR3: CASSLRTRVQQETQYF
V: TRBV5-1; D: -; length: 14; J: TRBJ1-1; size: few; DNA: TGCGCCAGCAGCTTGTTCCAGGCAAACACTGAAGCTTTCTTT; CDR3: CASSLFQANTEAFF
V: TRBV11-3; D: TRBD1; length: 14; J: TRBJ2-4; size: few; DNA: TGTGCCAGCAGCCCCGACAGGGATCGGAACATTCAGTACTTC; CDR3: CASSPDRDRNIQYF
V: TRBV29-1; D: -; length: 15; J: TRBJ2-3; size: -; DNA: TGCAGCGTTGAAGATCACCGGGGTAGCACAGATACGCAGTATTTT; CDR3: CSVEDHRGSTDTQYF
V: TRBV5-1; D: -; length: 15; J: TRBJ2-5; size: -; DNA: TGCGCCAGCAGCTTCCCAGGAGACAGCTCCGAGACCCAGTACTTC; CDR3: CASSFPGDSSETQYF
V: TRBV5-6; D: -; length: 13; J: TRBJ2-5; size: few; DNA: TGTGCCAGCAGCGTCGGGCGCCAAGAGACCCAGTACTTC; CDR3: CASSVGRQETQYF
V: TRBV6-2/TRBV6-3; D: -; length: 12; J: TRBJ2-7; size: few; DNA: TGTGCCAGCAGTACCCAGGGCCACGAGCAGTACTTC; CDR3: CASSTQGHEQYF
V: TRBV27; D: -; length: 14; J: TRBJ2-1; size: few; DNA: TGTGCCAGCAGTCCAAACTTCCAAGGGTTTGAGCAGTTCTTC; CDR3: CASSPNFQGFEQFF
V: TRBV4-2; D: -; length: 11; J: TRBJ1-2; size: few; DNA: TGTGCCAGCAGCCATAGTTATGGCTACACCTTC; CDR3: CASSHSYGYTF
V: TRBV29-1; D: -; length: 11; J: TRBJ2-1; size: many; DNA: TGCAGCGTTGGTGGGGGAGATGAGCAGTTCTTC; CDR3: CSVGGGDEQFF
V: TRBV7-8; D: TRBD1; length: 14; J: TRBJ1-2; size: -; DNA: TGTGCCAGCAGCCCGGGACAGCCTTACTATGGCTACACCTTC; CDR3: CASSPGQPYYGYTF
V: TRBV4-1; D: TRBD2; length: 17; J: TRBJ2-5; size: -; DNA: TGCGCCAGCAGCCAAGAATTCCCGCGGGGGGGACAAGAGACCCAGTACTTC; CDR3: CASSQEFPRGGQETQYF
V: TRBV6-1; D: -; length: 12; J: TRBJ1-2; size: -; DNA: TGTGCCAGCAGCCAGTCTTACTATGGCTACACCTTC; CDR3: CASSQSYYGYTF
V: TRBV5-1; D: -; length: 15; J: TRBJ2-7; size: -; DNA: TGCGCCAGCAGCCCCACTTTTTCCTCGAGAGACGAGCAGTACTTC; CDR3: CASSPTFSSRDEQYF
V: TRBV6-5; D: TRBD2; length: 16; J: TRBJ2-5; size: many; DNA: TGTGCCAGCAGTCCCGGGAGCGGGGGCATCAAAGAGACCCAGTACTTC; CDR3: CASSPGSGGIKETQYF
V: TRBV20-1; D: TRBD1; length: 13; J: TRBJ2-7; size: few; DNA: TGCAGTGCATCCGGGACAGGACGCTACGAGCAGTACTTC; CDR3: CSASGTGRYEQYF
V: TRBV11-2; D: -; length: 12; J: TRBJ1-1; size: -; DNA: TGTGCCAGCAATGAGGGGAACACTGAAGCTTTCTTT; CDR3: CASNEGNTEAFF
V: TRBV11-2; D: -; length: 12; J: TRBJ2-1; size: -; DNA: TGTGCCAGCAGCTTAGTCGCTAGTCCGACGTTCTTC; CDR3: CASSLVASPTFF
V: TRBV9; D: -; length: 13; J: TRBJ2-1; size: -; DNA: TGTGCCAGCAGCGTAGCCGGGTTTACTGAGCAGTTCTTC; CDR3: CASSVAGFTEQFF
V: TRBV7-2; D: -; length: 21; J: TRBJ1-3; size: many; DNA: TGTGCCAGCAGCTTAGTGGATCTCCTGTGGGACACCGATGTTTCAGGAAACACCATATATTTT; CDR3: CASSLVDLLWDTDVSGNTIYF